This T cell receptor beta chain comes out of a study of sequential checkpoint blockade in melanoma. About the study: Maintenance nivolumab came after either treatment sequence.

Some clones are missing from TCRdb's copy, which holds only in-frame ones; the method was immunoSEQ multiplex PCR. This table holds about 20,000 clones, 82% found once. As to treatment: randomized to nivolumab then ipilimumab (arm A) or the reverse (arm B). Germline V lookup: CDR1 MDHEN, CDR2 SYDVKM. CDR3 length equals 16 residues. V shed 3 bases and J shed 3 bases, with 15 bases lying between them. J is TRBJ1-5 and V is TRBV28, with a weak D call TRBD1 (6 bases). The input for sequencing was CD8+ T cells sorted from blood (inferred from file names), taken from a patient given nivolumab and ipilimumab in sequence. The receptor comes from a human donor with melanoma. In nucleotides, the CDR3 is TGTGCCAGCAGTTTTGAGGGACACCCACTCAATCAGCCCCAGCATTTT. This gives the protein CASSFEGHPLNQPQHF.